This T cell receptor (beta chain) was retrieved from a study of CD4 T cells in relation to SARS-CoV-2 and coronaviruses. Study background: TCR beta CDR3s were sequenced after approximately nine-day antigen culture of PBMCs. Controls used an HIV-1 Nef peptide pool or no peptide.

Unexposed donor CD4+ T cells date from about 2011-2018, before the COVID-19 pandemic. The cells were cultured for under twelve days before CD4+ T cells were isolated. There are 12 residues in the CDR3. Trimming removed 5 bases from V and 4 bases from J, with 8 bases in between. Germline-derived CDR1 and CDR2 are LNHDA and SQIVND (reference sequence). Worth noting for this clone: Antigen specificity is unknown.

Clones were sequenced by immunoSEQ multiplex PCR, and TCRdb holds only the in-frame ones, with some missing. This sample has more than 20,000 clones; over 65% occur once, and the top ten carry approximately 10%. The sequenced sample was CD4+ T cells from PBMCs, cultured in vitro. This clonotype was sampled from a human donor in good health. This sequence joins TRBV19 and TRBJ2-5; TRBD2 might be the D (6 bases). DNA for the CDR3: TGTGCCAGTAGTCCCGGGAGAGAGACCCAGTACTTC. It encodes CASSPGRETQYF.